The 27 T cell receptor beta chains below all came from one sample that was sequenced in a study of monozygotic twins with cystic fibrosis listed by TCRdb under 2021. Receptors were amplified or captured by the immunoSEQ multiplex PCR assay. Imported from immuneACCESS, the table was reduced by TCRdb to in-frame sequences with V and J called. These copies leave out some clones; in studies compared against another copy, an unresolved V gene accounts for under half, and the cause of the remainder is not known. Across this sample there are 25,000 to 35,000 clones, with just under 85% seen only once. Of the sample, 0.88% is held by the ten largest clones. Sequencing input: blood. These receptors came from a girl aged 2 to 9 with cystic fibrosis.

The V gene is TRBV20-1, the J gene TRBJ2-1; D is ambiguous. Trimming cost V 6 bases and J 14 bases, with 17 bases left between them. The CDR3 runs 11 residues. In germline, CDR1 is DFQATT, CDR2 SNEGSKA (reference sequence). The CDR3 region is CSAPDGIWEFF. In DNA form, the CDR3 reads TGCAGTGCCCCAGACGGAATCTGGGAGTTCTTC.

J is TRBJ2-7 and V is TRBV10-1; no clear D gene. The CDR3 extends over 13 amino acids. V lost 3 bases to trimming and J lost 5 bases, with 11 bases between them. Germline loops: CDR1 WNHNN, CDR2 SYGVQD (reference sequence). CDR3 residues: CASSEALNDEQYF. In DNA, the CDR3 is TGCGCCAGCAGTGAAGCACTGAACGACGAGCAGTACTTC.

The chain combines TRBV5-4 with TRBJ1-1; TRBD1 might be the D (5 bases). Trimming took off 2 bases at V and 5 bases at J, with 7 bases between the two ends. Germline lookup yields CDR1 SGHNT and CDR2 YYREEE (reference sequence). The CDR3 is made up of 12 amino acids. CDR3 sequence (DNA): TGTGCCAGCAGCTTCAGGGATACTGAAGCTTTCTTT. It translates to CASSFRDTEAFF.

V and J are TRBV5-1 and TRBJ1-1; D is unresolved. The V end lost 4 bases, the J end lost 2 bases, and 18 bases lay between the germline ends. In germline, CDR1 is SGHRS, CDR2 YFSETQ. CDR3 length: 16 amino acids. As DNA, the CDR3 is TGCGCCAGCAGCCGCCGCTTCGTCGGGGTTAACACTGAAGCTTTCTTT. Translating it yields CASSRRFVGVNTEAFF.

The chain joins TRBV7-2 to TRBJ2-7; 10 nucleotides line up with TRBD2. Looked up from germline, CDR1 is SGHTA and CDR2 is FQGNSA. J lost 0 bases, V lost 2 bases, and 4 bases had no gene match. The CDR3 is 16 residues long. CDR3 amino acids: CASSLSGRAASYEQYF. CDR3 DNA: TGTGCCAGCAGCTTAAGCGGGAGGGCCGCCTCCTACGAGCAGTACTTC.

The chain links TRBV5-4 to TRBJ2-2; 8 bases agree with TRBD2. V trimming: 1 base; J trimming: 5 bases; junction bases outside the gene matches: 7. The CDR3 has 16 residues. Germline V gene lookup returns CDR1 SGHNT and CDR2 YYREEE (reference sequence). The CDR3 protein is CASSLRGGRRTGELFF. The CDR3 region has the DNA TGTGCCAGCAGCTTGCGCGGCGGGAGGAGAACCGGGGAGCTGTTTTTT.

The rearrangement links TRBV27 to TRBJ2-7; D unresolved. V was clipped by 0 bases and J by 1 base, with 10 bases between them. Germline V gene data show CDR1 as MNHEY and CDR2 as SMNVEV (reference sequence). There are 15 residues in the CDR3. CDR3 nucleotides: TGTGCCAGCAGTTTATCCCCGACCATATCCTACGAGCAGTACTTC. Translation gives CASSLSPTISYEQYF.

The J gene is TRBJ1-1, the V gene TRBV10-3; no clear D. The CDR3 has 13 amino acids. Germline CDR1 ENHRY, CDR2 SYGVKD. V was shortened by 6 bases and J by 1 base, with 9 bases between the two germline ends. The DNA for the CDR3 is TGTGCCATCAGGTCAAGTGGGAACACTGAAGCTTTCTTT. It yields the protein CAIRSSGNTEAFF.

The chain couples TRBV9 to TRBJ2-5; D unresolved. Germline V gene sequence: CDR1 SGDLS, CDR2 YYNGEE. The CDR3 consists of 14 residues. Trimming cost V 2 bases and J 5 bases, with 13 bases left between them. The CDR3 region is CASSVSRMVETQYF. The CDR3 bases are TGTGCCAGCAGCGTGTCTAGAATGGTGGAGACCCAGTACTTC.

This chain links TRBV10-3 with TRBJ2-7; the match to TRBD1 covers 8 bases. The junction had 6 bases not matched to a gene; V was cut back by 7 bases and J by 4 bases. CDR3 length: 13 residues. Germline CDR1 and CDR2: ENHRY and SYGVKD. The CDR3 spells CAIMDRERYEQYF. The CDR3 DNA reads TGTGCCATCATGGACAGGGAAAGATACGAGCAGTACTTC.

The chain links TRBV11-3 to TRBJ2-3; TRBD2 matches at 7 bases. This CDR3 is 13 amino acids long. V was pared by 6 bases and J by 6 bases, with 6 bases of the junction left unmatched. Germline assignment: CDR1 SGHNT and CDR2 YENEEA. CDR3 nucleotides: TGTGCCAGCAGTCGGGGGAGGGCGGATACGCAGTATTTT. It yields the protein CASSRGRADTQYF. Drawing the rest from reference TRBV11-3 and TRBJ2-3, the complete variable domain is EAGVVQSPRYKIIEKKQPVAFWCNPISGHNTLYWYLQNLGQGPELLIRYENEEAVDDSQLPKDRFSAERLKGVDSTLKIQPAELGDSAVYLCASSRGRADTQYFGPGTRLTVL.

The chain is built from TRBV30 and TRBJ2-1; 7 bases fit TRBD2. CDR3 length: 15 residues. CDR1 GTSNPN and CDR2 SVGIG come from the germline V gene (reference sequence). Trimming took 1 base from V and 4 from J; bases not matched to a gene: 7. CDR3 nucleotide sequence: TGTGCCTGGAGTGGGGTGCGGGAGTCTTACAATGAGCAGTTCTTC. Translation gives CAWSGVRESYNEQFF.

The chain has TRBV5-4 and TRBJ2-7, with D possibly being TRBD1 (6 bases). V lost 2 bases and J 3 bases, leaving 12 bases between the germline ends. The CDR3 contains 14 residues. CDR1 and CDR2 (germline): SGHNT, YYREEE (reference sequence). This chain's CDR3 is CASSFSGHIYEQYF. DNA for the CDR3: TGTGCCAGCAGCTTTTCGGGACACATCTACGAGCAGTACTTC.

The CDR3 here is CASSFQGSREGYTF. The CDR3 DNA sequence: TGCGCCAGCAGCTTCCAGGGTTCCCGAGAAGGCTACACCTTC. The chain recombines TRBV5-1 with TRBJ1-2; a possible D gene is TRBD1 (5 bases). The V gene lost 2 bases and the J gene lost 8 bases, with 16 bases spanning the gap. Germline CDR1 is SGHRS and CDR2 is YFSETQ. The CDR3 extends over 14 amino acids.

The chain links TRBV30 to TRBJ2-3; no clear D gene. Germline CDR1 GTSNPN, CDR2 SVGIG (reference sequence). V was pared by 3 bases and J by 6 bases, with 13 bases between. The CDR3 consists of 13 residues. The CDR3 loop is CAWRPQAPDTQYF. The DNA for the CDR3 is TGTGCCTGGAGACCCCAGGCACCGGATACGCAGTATTTT.

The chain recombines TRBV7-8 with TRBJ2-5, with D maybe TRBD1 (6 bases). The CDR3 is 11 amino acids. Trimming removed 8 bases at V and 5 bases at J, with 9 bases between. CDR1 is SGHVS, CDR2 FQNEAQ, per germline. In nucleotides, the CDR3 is TGTGCCAGCGGGGGCGGGGAGACCCAGTACTTC. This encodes CASGGGETQYF.

The CDR3 DNA follows: TGTGCCAGCAGCGTACAGGGTTCTGGGGCCAACGTCCTGACTTTC. This translates into CASSVQGSGANVLTF. This chain uses TRBV11-1 with TRBJ2-6; the D gene is possibly TRBD1 (6 bases). The germline V gene encodes CDR1 SGHAT and CDR2 FQDESV (reference sequence). The V gene lost 5 bases and the J gene lost 1 base, with 9 bases spanning the gap. The length of the CDR3 is 15 residues.

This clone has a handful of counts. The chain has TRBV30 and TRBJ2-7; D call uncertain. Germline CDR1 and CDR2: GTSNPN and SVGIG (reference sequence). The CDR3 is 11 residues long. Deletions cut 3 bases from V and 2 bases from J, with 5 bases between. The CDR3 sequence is CAWRPTYEQYF. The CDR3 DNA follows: TGTGCCTGGAGACCCACCTACGAGCAGTACTTC.

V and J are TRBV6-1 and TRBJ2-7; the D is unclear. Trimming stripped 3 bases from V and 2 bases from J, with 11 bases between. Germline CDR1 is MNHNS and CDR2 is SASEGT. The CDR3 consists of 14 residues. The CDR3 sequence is CASSEVGPPYEQYF. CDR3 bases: TGTGCCAGCAGTGAGGTTGGCCCCCCCTACGAGCAGTACTTC.

CDR3 sequence reads: CASSQWASGSNEQFF. In nucleotides, the CDR3 is TGCGCCAGCAGCCAATGGGCTAGCGGGAGCAATGAGCAGTTCTTC. The chain employs TRBV4-1 and TRBJ2-1, with 10 nucleotides matching TRBD2. CDR1 and CDR2 (germline): MGHRA, YSYEKL. V lost 2 bases to trimming and J lost 6 bases; unmatched junction nucleotides: 4. This CDR3 is 15 amino acids long.

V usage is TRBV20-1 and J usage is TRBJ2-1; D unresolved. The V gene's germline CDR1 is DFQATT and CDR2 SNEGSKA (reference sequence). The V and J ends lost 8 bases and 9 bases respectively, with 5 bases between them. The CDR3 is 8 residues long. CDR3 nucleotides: TGCAGTTACTTTGAGCAGTTCTTC. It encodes CSYFEQFF.

The CDR3 nucleotides read TGTGCCAGCAGTGAATACCGATACACAGATACGCAGTATTTT. Protein product: CASSEYRYTDTQYF. This chain uses TRBV25-1 with TRBJ2-3; D remains unclear. The germline V gene has CDR1 MGHDK and CDR2 SYGVNS. The CDR3 length is 14 residues. The V and J ends lost 0 bases and 2 bases respectively, with 6 bases between them. Full variable domain (outside the CDR3, taken from reference TRBV25-1 and TRBJ2-3): EADIYQTPRYLVIGTGKKITLECSQTMGHDKMYWYQQDPGMELHLIHYSYGVNSTEKGDLSSESTVSRIRTEHFPLTLESARPSHTSQYLCASSEYRYTDTQYFGPGTRLTVL.

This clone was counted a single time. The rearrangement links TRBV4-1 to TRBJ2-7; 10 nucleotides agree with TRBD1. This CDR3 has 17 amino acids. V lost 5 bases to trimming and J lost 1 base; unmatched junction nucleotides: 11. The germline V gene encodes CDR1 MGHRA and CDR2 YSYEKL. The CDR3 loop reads CASSFGAPGQGSYEQYF. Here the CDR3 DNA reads TGCGCCAGCAGCTTCGGAGCCCCGGGACAGGGGTCCTACGAGCAGTACTTC.

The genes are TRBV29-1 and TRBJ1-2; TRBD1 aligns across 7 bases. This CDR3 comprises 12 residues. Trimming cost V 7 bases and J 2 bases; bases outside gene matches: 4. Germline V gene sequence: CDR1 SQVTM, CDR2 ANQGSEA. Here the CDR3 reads CSEWDSNYGYTF. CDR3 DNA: TGCAGCGAATGGGACAGCAACTATGGCTACACCTTC.

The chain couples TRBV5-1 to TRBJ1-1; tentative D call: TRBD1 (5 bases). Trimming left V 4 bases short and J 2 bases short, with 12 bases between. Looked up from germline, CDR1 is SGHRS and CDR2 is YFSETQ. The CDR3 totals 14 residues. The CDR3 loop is CASSPTGSNTEAFF. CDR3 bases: TGCGCCAGCAGCCCAACAGGCTCCAACACTGAAGCTTTCTTT.

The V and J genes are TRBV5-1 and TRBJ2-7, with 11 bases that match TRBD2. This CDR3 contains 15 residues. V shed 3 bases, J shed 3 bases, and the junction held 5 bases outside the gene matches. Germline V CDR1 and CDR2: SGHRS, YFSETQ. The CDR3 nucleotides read TGCGCCAGCAGCTGGGGACTAGCGGAAAGCTACGAGCAGTACTTC. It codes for CASSWGLAESYEQYF.

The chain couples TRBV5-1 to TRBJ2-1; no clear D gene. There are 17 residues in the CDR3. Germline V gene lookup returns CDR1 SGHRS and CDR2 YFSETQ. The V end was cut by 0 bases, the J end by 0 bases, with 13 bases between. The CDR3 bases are TGCGCCAGCAGCTTGGCCTCCTGGACGAACTCCTACAATGAGCAGTTCTTC. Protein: CASSLASWTNSYNEQFF.